Listed below are T cell receptor beta chains from one sample, sequenced in a study of shared clonotypes between healthy human individuals. Produced via immunoSEQ multiplex PCR; TCRdb's table is partial and in-frame only. The repertoire consists of approximately 720,000 clones, with 55% to 75% occurring once and the leading ten covering around 2%. Sample: memory CD4+ T cells sorted from blood. The source of these receptors is a woman aged 25 to 39 in good health. Both conserved end residues are part of each CDR3. The D gene is left open where the match is weak. Clone size is stated in some rows and not others, as once, few, many or a class when expanded.

size | D | J | length | V | DNA | CDR3
. | . | TRBJ2-7 | 14 | TRBV18 | TGTGCCAGCTCACAATCGACAGGAGGATACGAGCAGTACTTC | CASSQSTGGYEQYF
once | . | TRBJ1-2 | 15 | TRBV23-1 | TGCGCCAGCAGTCAATCGTTAGCACAGGACTATGGCTACACCTTC | CASSQSLAQDYGYTF
. | . | TRBJ2-7 | 15 | TRBV28 | TGTGCCAGCAGTTCACCACTAGAAGGGGCCTACGAGCAGTACTTC | CASSSPLEGAYEQYF
. | TRBD1 | TRBJ1-3 | 16 | TRBV2 | TGTGCCAGCAGTGGACAGGGGGTAGACTCTGGAAACACCATATATTTT | CASSGQGVDSGNTIYF
few | TRBD1 | TRBJ2-7 | 15 | TRBV7-9 | TGTGCCAGCAGCGTAACCGGGACAGGGTTCTACGAGCAGTACTTC | CASSVTGTGFYEQYF
. | . | TRBJ1-1 | 14 | TRBV18 | TGTGCCAGCTCACCACGATGGGATCAAACTGAAGCTTTCTTT | CASSPRWDQTEAFF
. | . | TRBJ2-6 | 16 | TRBV5-1 | TGCGCCAGCAGCTTGAGTCCAAGCTCTGGGGCCAACGTCCTGACTTTC | CASSLSPSSGANVLTF
. | TRBD1 | TRBJ2-1 | 15 | TRBV4-2 | TGTGCCAGCAGCCAAGCCGGGACAGGGGGCCTTGAGCAGTTCTTC | CASSQAGTGGLEQFF
. | TRBD2 | TRBJ2-7 | 18 | TRBV28 | TGTGCCAGCAGTTTTCCGGGACTAGCGGATCCAAATTCCTACGAGCAGTACTTC | CASSFPGLADPNSYEQYF
. | TRBD2 | TRBJ2-1 | 17 | TRBV18 | TGTGCCAGCTCACCGGATTCCTTAGCGGGGTCAAACAATGAGCAGTTCTTC | CASSPDSLAGSNNEQFF
. | . | TRBJ1-2 | 16 | TRBV2 | TGTGCCAGCAGTGATGCACAGGCCTTCGGAAACTATGGCTACACCTTC | CASSDAQAFGNYGYTF
once | . | TRBJ1-2 | 12 | TRBV2 | TGTGCCAGCAGAACGGTCGCTTATGGCTACACCTTC | CASRTVAYGYTF
once | TRBD2 | TRBJ2-1 | 15 | TRBV9 | TGTGCCAGCAGCGTGCAAGCGGGAGGGGGCAATGAGCAGTTCTTC | CASSVQAGGGNEQFF
once | TRBD2 | TRBJ2-5 | 16 | TRBV7-9 | TGTGCCAGCAGCCCCGGACTAGCGGGACGACAAGAGACCCAGTACTTC | CASSPGLAGRQETQYF
. | . | TRBJ2-7 | 14 | TRBV19 | TGTGCCAGTAGTACCAAACTCGATTCCTACGAGCAGTACTTC | CASSTKLDSYEQYF
. | . | TRBJ2-7 | 15 | TRBV11-2 | TGTGCCAGCAGCTTGCTACAGGGTTTTGCCTACGAGCAGTACTTC | CASSLLQGFAYEQYF